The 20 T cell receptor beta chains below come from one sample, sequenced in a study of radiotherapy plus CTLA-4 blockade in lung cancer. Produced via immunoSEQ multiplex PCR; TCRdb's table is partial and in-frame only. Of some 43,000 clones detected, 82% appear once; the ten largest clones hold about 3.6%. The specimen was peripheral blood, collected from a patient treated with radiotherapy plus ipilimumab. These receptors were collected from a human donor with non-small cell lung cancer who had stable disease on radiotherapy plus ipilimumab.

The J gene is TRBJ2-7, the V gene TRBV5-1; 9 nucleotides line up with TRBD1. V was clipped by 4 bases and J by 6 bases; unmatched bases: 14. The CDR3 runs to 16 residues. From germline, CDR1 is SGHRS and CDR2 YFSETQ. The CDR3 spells CASSPYGTGRRGEQYF. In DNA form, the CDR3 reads TGCGCCAGCAGCCCCTACGGGACAGGGCGACGCGGCGAGCAGTACTTC. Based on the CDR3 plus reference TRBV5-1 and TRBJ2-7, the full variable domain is KAGVTQTPRYLIKTRGQQVTLSCSPISGHRSVSWYQQTPGQGLQFLFEYFSETQRNKGNFPGRFSGRQFSNSRSEMNVSTLELGDSALYLCASSPYGTGRRGEQYFGPGTRLTVT.

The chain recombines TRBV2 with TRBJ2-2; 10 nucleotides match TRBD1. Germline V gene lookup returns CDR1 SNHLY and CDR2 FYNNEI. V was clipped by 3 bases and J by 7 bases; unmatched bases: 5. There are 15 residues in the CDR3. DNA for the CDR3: TGTGCCAGCAGTGAGACGGGACAGGGGTTCGGGGAGCTGTTTTTT. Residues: CASSETGQGFGELFF.

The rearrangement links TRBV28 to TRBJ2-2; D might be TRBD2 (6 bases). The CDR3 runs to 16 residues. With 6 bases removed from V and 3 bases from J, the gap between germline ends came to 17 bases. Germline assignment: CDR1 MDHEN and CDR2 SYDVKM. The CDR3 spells CASREGMRMDTGELFF. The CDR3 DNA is TGTGCCAGCAGGGAGGGAATGAGGATGGACACCGGGGAGCTGTTTTTT.

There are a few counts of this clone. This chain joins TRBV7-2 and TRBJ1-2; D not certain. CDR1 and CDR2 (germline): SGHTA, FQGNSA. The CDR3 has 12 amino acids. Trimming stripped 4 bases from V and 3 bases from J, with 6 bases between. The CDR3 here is CASSSRDYGYTF. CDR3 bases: TGTGCCAGCAGCTCCCGGGACTATGGCTACACCTTC.

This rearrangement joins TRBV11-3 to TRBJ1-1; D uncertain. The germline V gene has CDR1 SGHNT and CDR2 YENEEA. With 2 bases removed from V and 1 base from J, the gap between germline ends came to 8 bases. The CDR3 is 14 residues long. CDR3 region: CASSLSNTNTEAFF. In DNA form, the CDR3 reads TGTGCCAGCAGCTTAAGTAACACGAACACTGAAGCTTTCTTT.

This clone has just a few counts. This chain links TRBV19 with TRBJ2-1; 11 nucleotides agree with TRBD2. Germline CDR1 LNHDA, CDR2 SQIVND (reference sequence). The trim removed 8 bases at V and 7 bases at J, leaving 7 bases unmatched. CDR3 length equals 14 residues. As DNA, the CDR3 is TGTGCCAGTCAACTAGCGGGAGAGGGGAATGAGCAGTTCTTC. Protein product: CASQLAGEGNEQFF.

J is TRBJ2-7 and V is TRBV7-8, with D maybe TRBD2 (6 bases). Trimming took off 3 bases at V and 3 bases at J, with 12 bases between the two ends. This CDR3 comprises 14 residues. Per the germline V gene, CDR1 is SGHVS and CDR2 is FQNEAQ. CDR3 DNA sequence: TGTGCCAGCAGCTTTCAGGCGGGGAGCTACGAGCAGTACTTC. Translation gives CASSFQAGSYEQYF.

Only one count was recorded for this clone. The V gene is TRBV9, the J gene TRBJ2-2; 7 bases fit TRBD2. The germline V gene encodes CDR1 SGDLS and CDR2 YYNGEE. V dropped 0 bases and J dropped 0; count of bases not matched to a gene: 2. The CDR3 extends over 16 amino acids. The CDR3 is CASSVASGANTGELFF. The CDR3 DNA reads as TGTGCCAGCAGCGTAGCCAGCGGGGCGAACACCGGGGAGCTGTTTTTT.

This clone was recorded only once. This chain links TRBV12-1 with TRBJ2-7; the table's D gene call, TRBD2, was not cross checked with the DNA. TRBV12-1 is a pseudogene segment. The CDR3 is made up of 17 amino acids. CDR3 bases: TGTGCCAGCCCCCCCCGCCTAGCGGGAGGGCCGGGGGACGAGCAGTACTTC. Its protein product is CASPPRLAGGPGDEQYF.

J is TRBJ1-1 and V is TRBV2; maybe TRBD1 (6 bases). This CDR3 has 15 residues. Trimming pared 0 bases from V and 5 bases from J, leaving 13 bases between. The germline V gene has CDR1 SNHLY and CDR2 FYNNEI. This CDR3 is CASSEAGGWGTEAFF. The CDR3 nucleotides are TGTGCCAGCAGTGAAGCAGGGGGATGGGGTACTGAAGCTTTCTTT.

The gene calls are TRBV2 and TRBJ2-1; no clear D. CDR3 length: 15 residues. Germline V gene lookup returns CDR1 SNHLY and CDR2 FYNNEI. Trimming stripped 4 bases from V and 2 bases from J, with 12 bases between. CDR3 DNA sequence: TGTGCCAGCAGTGGGCCTAGACTCGCCTACAATGAGCAGTTCTTC. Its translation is CASSGPRLAYNEQFF.

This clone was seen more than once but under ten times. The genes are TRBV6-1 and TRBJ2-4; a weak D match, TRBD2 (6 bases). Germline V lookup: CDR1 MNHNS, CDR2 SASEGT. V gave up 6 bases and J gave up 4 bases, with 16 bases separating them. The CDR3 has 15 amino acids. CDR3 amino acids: CASRAPGAGKNIQYF. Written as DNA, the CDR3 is TGTGCCAGCAGGGCCCCCGGGGCGGGAAAAAACATTCAGTACTTC.

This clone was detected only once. As DNA, the CDR3 is TGTGCCAGCAGCGTTTCCGGGACAGGAGACTCCTACGAGCAGTACTTC. It yields the protein CASSVSGTGDSYEQYF. The chain links TRBV9 to TRBJ2-7, with TRBD1 matching over 8 bases. This CDR3 comprises 16 residues. V trimming: 2 bases; J trimming: 0 bases; junction bases outside the gene matches: 7. Per the germline V gene, CDR1 is SGDLS and CDR2 is YYNGEE. The full variable domain, its missing parts supplied by reference TRBV9 and TRBJ2-7, is DSGVTQTPKHLITATGQRVTLRCSPRSGDLSVYWYQQSLDQGLQFLIQYYNGEERAKGNILERFSAQQFPDLHSELNLSSLELGDSALYFCASSVSGTGDSYEQYFGPGTRLTVT.

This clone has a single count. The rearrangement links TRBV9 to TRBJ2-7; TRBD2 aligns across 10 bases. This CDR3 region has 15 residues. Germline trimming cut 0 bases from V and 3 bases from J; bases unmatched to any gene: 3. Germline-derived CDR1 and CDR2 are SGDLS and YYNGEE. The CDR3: CASSVASGRFYEQYF. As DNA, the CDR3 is TGTGCCAGCAGCGTAGCTAGCGGGAGATTCTACGAGCAGTACTTC.

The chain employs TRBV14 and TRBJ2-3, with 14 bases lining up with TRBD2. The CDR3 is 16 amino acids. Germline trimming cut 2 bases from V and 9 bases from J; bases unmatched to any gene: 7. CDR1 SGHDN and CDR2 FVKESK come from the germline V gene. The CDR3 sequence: CASSQPGLAGDPTQYF. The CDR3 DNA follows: TGTGCCAGCAGCCAACCGGGACTAGCGGGAGACCCAACGCAGTATTTT.

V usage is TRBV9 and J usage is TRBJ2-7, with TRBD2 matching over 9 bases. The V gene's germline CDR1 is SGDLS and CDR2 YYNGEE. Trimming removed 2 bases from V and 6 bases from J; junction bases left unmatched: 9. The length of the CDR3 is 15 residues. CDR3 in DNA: TGTGCCAGCAGCGTCGGTCATGGCGGGAGGGTCGAGCAGTACTTC. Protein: CASSVGHGGRVEQYF.

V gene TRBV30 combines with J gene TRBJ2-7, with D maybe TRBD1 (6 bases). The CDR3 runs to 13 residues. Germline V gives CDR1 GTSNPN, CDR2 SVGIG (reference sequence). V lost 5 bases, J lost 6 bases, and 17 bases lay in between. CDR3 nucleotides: TGTGCCTGGGGTGGAACAGGGTGGGCCGAGCAGTACTTC. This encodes CAWGGTGWAEQYF.

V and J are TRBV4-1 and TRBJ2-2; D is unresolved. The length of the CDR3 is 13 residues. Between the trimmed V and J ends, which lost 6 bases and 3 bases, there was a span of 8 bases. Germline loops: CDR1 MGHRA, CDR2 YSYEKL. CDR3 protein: CASRRDYTGELFF. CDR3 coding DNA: TGCGCCAGCAGACGAGATTACACCGGGGAGCTGTTTTTT.

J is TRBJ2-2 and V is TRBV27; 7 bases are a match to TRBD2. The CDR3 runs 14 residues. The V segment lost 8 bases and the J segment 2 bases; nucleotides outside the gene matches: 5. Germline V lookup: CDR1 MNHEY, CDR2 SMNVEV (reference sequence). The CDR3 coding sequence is TGTGCCAGCCGGCTAGCGGTTAACACCGGGGAGCTGTTTTTT. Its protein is CASRLAVNTGELFF.

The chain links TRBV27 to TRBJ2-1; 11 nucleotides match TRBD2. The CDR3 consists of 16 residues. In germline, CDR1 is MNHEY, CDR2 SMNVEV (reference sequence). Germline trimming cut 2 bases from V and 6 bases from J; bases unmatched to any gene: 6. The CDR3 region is CASSLRVAGGSNEQFF. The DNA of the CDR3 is TGTGCCAGCAGTTTAAGGGTAGCGGGAGGGTCCAATGAGCAGTTCTTC.